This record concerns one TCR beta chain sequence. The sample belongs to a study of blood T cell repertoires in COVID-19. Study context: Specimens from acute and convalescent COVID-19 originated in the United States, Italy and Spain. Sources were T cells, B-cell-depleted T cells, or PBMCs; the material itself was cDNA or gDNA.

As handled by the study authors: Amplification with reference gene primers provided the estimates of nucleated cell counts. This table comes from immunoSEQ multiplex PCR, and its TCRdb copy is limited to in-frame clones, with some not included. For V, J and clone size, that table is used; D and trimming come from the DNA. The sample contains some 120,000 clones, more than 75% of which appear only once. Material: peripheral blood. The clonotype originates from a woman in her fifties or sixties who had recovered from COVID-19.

CDR3 sequence: CASSLTGSNEQFF. For the CDR3, the DNA is TGTGCCAGCAGCTTGACAGGTTCCAATGAGCAGTTCTTC. This chain uses TRBV7-3 with TRBJ2-1; D perhaps matches TRBD1 (6 bases). This CDR3 has 13 residues. V was clipped by 3 bases and J by 6 bases, with 9 bases between them. Germline CDR1 and CDR2: SGHTA and FQGTGA.